This T cell receptor beta chain was obtained from a study of shared clonotypes between healthy human individuals. As for the study in general: There were three CD4 naive, three CD4 memory, two CD8 naive and one CD8 memory plates per donor.

Trimming removed 7 bases from V and 6 bases from J; junction bases left unmatched: 10. The CDR3 is made up of 14 amino acids. Per the germline V gene, CDR1 is LNHDA and CDR2 is SQIVND (reference sequence). Study results and caveats: Among donors, the sharing of clonotypes was expected to be influenced by sequencing depth.

Healthy and HIV-negative, the adult donors had no recent acute infections or vaccinations. Comment on this clone: Its antigen is unknown.

TCRdb keeps only in-frame clones here, not all; method: immunoSEQ multiplex PCR. The sample lists 150,000 to 200,000 clones, approximately 92% occurring once. This chain links TRBV19 with TRBJ1-1, with 8 positions matching TRBD1. The sequencing input was naive CD4+ T cells sorted from blood. The sample's subset: CD45RA+ positively selected. The sequence was obtained from a woman in her 30s in good health. CDR3 nucleotides: TGTGCCAGTAAAAAGGGACAGGCCGTATCTGAAGCTTTCTTT. Its protein is CASKKGQAVSEAFF.